Each of the 8 T cell receptor beta chains below was sequenced from the same sample in a study of blood T cell repertoires in COVID-19 (dated by TCRdb to 2020 to 2022). Receptors were amplified or captured by the immunoSEQ multiplex PCR assay. The source is immuneACCESS, and TCRdb retained only in-frame sequences with V and J called. Part of the clones is not carried over; for the studies checked, unresolved V genes explain less than half of this, and the remainder is unexplained. The sample has about 70,000 clones on record, more than 80% of them singletons. Roughly 5.5% of the sample rests with the top ten. Sequencing input: peripheral blood. The receptor set was obtained from a man older than 75 with acute or convalescent COVID-19.

A single count supports this clone. The chain recombines TRBV19 with TRBJ1-2; 9 bases are shared with TRBD1. In germline, CDR1 is LNHDA, CDR2 SQIVND (reference sequence). The trim removed 8 bases at V and 0 bases at J, leaving 4 bases unmatched. The CDR3 extends over 14 amino acids. The DNA for the CDR3 is TGTGCCAGTGCTGGGACAGGGACTAACTATGGCTACACCTTC. Its translation is CASAGTGTNYGYTF.

V is TRBV11-2 and J is TRBJ1-3; no reliable D call. V was clipped by 5 bases and J by 2 bases, with 13 bases between them. CDR1 is SGHAT, CDR2 FQNNGV, per germline. The CDR3 totals 15 residues. CDR3 amino acids: CASSTQTFTGNTIYF. The CDR3 coding sequence is TGTGCCAGCAGCACCCAGACTTTCACTGGAAACACCATATATTTT.

The chain recombines TRBV7-2 with TRBJ2-5; 10 nucleotides agree with TRBD2. Unmatched junction bases numbered 8, after V lost 5 bases and J lost 5 bases. This CDR3 contains 15 residues. CDR1 is SGHTA and CDR2 is FQGNSA in the germline V gene. CDR3 residues: CASSESGRASETQYF. CDR3 sequence (DNA): TGTGCCAGCAGCGAGAGCGGGAGGGCCTCCGAGACCCAGTACTTC.

V usage is TRBV9 and J usage is TRBJ1-6; D gene unclear. The germline V gene has CDR1 SGDLS and CDR2 YYNGEE. V was trimmed by 4 bases and J by 13 bases, leaving 12 bases between them. This CDR3 has 12 amino acids. The CDR3 DNA sequence: TGTGCCAGCAGCCTCAGTCCCTCTCCCCTCCACTTT. Protein sequence: CASSLSPSPLHF.

A remark on this clone: The junction departs from germline at one end; a sequencing error may be responsible. The chain couples TRBV7-2 to TRBJ2-1; 9 bases agree with TRBD2. The CDR3 is 15 amino acids. Germline CDR1 and CDR2: SGHTA and FQGNSA. The CDR3: CAGRNGSGRYNEQFF. The CDR3 bases are TGTGCCGGCAGAAATGGGAGCGGGAGGTATAATGAGCAGTTCTTC. The full variable domain, with the rest looked up from reference TRBV7-2 and TRBJ2-1, is GAGVSQSPSNKVTEKGKDVELRCDPISGHTALYWYRQSLGQGLEFLIYFQGNSAPDKSGLPSDRFSAERTGGSVSTLTIQRTQQEDSAVYLCAGRNGSGRYNEQFFGPGTRLTVL.

The V and J genes are TRBV12-3 or TRBV12-4 and TRBJ2-7; D remains unclear. The V gene lost 1 base and the J gene lost 6 bases, with 10 bases spanning the gap. CDR3 length: 13 residues. The CDR3 sequence: CASSLEASGEQYF. In DNA, the CDR3 is TGTGCCAGCAGTTTAGAGGCATCAGGCGAGCAGTACTTC.

The J gene is TRBJ1-1, the V gene TRBV7-8; maybe TRBD1 (5 bases). Trimming pared 1 base from V and 6 bases from J, leaving 9 bases between. The CDR3 is 13 residues long. From germline, CDR1 is SGHVS and CDR2 FQNEAQ. CDR3 DNA sequence: TGTGCCAGCAGCTTAGACAGGCGCGCTGAAGCTTTCTTT. Translated, it gives CASSLDRRAEAFF.

The chain recombines TRBV28 with TRBJ1-5; maybe TRBD1 (6 bases). The V gene lost 3 bases and the J gene lost 3 bases, with 9 bases spanning the gap. The CDR3 is made up of 14 amino acids. The germline CDR1 and CDR2 sequences are MDHEN and SYDVKM. The CDR3 DNA reads TGTGCCAGCAGTTTCGGACAGCCCAATCAGCCCCAGCATTTT. Its protein product is CASSFGQPNQPQHF. Full variable domain (rest looked up from reference TRBV28 and TRBJ1-5): DVKVTQSSRYLVKRTGEKVFLECVQDMDHENMFWYRQDPGLGLRLIYFSYDVKMKEKGDIPEGYSVSREKKERFSLILESASTNQTSMYLCASSFGQPNQPQHFGDGTRLSIL.